Listed below are T cell receptor beta chains from one sample, sequenced in a study of metastatic and nonmetastatic thyroid tumors. TCRdb reassembled clones from the PCR reads with MiXCR. The data contain about 13,000 clones, approximately 30% of them singletons. The specimen was tumor tissue. These receptors came from a male donor with papillary thyroid cancer or a benign thyroid nodule (not recorded which). Some clones in this sample may be carry-over from other donors' samples. The CDR3 runs from the conserved cysteine through the conserved F or W. The D gene is left open where the match is weak. Part of the rows lack a size; the others show once, few, many or a class for expanded clones.

clone_size	v_call	j_call	d_call	cdr3_aa	cdr3_nt
-	TRBV12-3/TRBV12-4	TRBJ2-7	-	CASSFFGSGYEQYF	TGTGCCAGCAGTTTTTTCGGGAGTGGGTACGAGCAGTACTTC
few	TRBV7-9	TRBJ2-1	TRBD1	CASSLSQGANEQFF	TGTGCCAGCAGCTTAAGTCAGGGGGCGAATGAGCAGTTCTTC
-	TRBV7-2	TRBJ1-2	TRBD1	CASSNGTGPYVYTF	TGTGCCAGCAGCAATGGGACAGGCCCCTATGTCTACACCTTC
-	TRBV24-1	TRBJ1-5	-	CATSDRQGDYSNQPQHF	TGTGCCACCAGTGATCGTCAGGGAGACTATAGCAATCAGCCCCAGCATTTT
medium-sized	TRBV6-1	TRBJ2-5	-	CASSLGRLQETQYF	TGTGCCAGCAGTCTCGGACGGCTACAAGAGACCCAGTACTTC
medium-sized	TRBV2	TRBJ2-1	-	CASRRDPNEQFF	TGTGCCAGCAGGAGGGATCCCAATGAGCAGTTCTTC
medium-sized	TRBV5-4	TRBJ1-1	TRBD1	CASSEDRGNTEAFF	TGTGCCAGCAGCGAGGACAGGGGCAACACTGAAGCTTTCTTT
few	TRBV29-1	TRBJ2-7	-	CSAGRENEQYF	TGCAGCGCCGGAAGGGAGAACGAGCAGTACTTC
medium-sized	TRBV30	TRBJ2-7	-	CAWNGGGSYEQYF	TGTGCCTGGAATGGAGGGGGCAGCTACGAGCAGTACTTC
few	TRBV6-2/TRBV6-3	TRBJ2-7	-	CASTWRPLEEQYF	TGTGCCAGCACCTGGCGCCCTTTGGAGGAGCAGTACTTC
-	TRBV4-1	TRBJ1-4	TRBD1	CASSRGTGLEKLFF	TGCGCCAGCAGCCGAGGGACAGGGCTTGAAAAACTGTTTTTT
once	TRBV20-1	TRBJ2-7	TRBD2	CSARGLAAYEQYF	TGCAGTGCTAGAGGACTAGCGGCCTACGAGCAGTACTTC
-	TRBV7-8	TRBJ2-1	-	CASTVLTEWFNEQFF	TGTGCCAGCACCGTTTTGACTGAATGGTTCAATGAGCAGTTCTTC
-	TRBV6-1	TRBJ2-7	-	CASSERDGSSYEQYF	TGTGCCAGCAGTGAACGGGACGGGAGCTCCTACGAGCAGTACTTC
-	TRBV19	TRBJ2-3	TRBD2	CASSTRQRLAGGDTQYF	TGTGCCAGTAGTACTCGACAAAGACTAGCGGGAGGAGATACGCAGTATTTT
few	TRBV6-1	TRBJ2-7	-	CASRPSRATYEQYF	TGTGCCAGCAGACCTTCCAGGGCTACCTACGAGCAGTACTTC
medium-sized	TRBV20-1	TRBJ1-1	-	CSEDDRPAFF	TGCAGTGAGGACGACAGGCCCGCTTTCTTT
-	TRBV7-2	TRBJ2-3	TRBD2	CASSSGGRPDTQYF	TGTGCCAGCAGCTCAGGCGGGAGGCCAGATACGCAGTATTTT
-	TRBV7-6	TRBJ2-1	-	CASSLTQLNNEQFF	TGTGCCAGCAGCTTAACACAGCTGAACAATGAGCAGTTCTTC
many	TRBV12-3/TRBV12-4	TRBJ2-1	TRBD1	CASAQDRDGNEQFF	TGTGCCAGTGCCCAGGACAGGGATGGCAATGAGCAGTTCTTC
few	TRBV27	TRBJ2-7	-	CASSSGVGTRVYEQYF	TGTGCCAGCAGCAGTGGAGTAGGGACGAGGGTCTACGAGCAGTACTTC
medium-sized	TRBV15	TRBJ1-5	-	CATSRDNQPQHF	TGTGCCACCAGCAGAGATAATCAGCCCCAGCATTTT
-	TRBV12-3/TRBV12-4	TRBJ2-2	TRBD1	CASSTGQGIENTGELFF	TGTGCCAGCAGTACAGGACAGGGGATTGAGAACACCGGGGAGCTGTTTTTT
few	TRBV2	TRBJ1-5	-	CASGVILSQPQHF	TGTGCCAGCGGGGTTATTTTGAGTCAGCCCCAGCATTTT
many	TRBV7-6	TRBJ2-3	-	CASSFTGPGNTQYF	TGTGCCAGCAGTTTTACTGGGCCGGGAAATACGCAGTATTTT
-	TRBV27	TRBJ1-6	-	CASSPGTSNSPLHF	TGTGCCAGCAGTCCTGGGACATCCAATTCACCCCTCCACTTT
-	TRBV27	TRBJ2-3	TRBD2	CASSPLGREGPPDTQYF	TGTGCCAGCAGTCCCCTGGGGCGGGAGGGCCCTCCAGATACGCAGTATTTT
-	TRBV20-1	TRBJ1-5	TRBD1	CSARGTGQNQPQHF	TGCAGTGCTAGGGGGACAGGGCAAAATCAGCCCCAGCATTTT
-	TRBV11-2	TRBJ1-5	TRBD1	CASSLGTGGQPQHF	TGTGCCAGCAGCTTAGGGACAGGGGGTCAGCCCCAGCATTTT
few	TRBV28	TRBJ2-7	TRBD2	CASSYQKAGVYEQYF	TGTGCCAGCAGTTACCAGAAGGCGGGGGTCTATGAGCAGTACTTC
few	TRBV12-3/TRBV12-4	TRBJ2-7	TRBD2	CASTPSSGRAVGGEQYF	TGTGCCAGCACACCTTCTAGCGGGAGGGCCGTGGGGGGCGAGCAGTACTTC
-	TRBV7-8	TRBJ1-6	-	CASSLALRTNSPLHF	TGTGCCAGCAGCTTAGCCTTACGGACGAATTCACCCCTCCACTTT
many	TRBV10-3	TRBJ1-4	-	CAISERLSYGGPNEKLFF	TGTGCCATCAGTGAGCGATTGAGCTATGGGGGACCTAATGAAAAACTGTTTTTT
few	TRBV12-3/TRBV12-4	TRBJ2-1	-	CASRASSYNEQFF	TGTGCCAGCCGGGCCAGCTCCTACAATGAGCAGTTCTTC
-	TRBV20-1	TRBJ2-1	-	CSARPDYLHYNEQFF	TGCAGTGCTAGACCGGACTACCTACACTACAATGAGCAGTTCTTC
few	TRBV6-1	TRBJ2-1	TRBD1	CASSLRTGGSFEQFF	TGTGCCAGCAGTTTGAGGACAGGGGGATCGTTTGAGCAGTTCTTC
once	TRBV30	TRBJ2-3	TRBD2	CACQAGYSTDTQYF	TGTGCCTGTCAAGCGGGATACAGCACAGATACGCAGTATTTT
few	TRBV6-5	TRBJ2-7	-	CASSYVGTVEQYF	TGTGCCAGCAGTTACGTAGGTACTGTAGAGCAGTACTTC
-	TRBV7-3	TRBJ1-1	-	CASSTGMGGGTEAFF	TGTGCCAGCAGCACGGGAATGGGTGGTGGCACTGAAGCTTTCTTT